This T cell receptor (beta chain) was recorded in a study of identical twins (TCRdb year 2016). Background for the entire study: The study deep-sequenced TCR alpha and beta repertoires from monozygotic twins, unrelated adults of various ages and cord blood to test whether fetal clonotypes persist. To rule out contamination, the twin experiments were replicated at different times with different library preparation protocols. What the authors observed across the whole study: Zero-insertion analyses could be partly confounded by invariant T cells such as MAIT and iNKT, although diverse VJ usage argued against such confounding for most clonotypes. Compared with coincidental sharing between unrelated individuals, an excess of low generation-probability sequences was observed among out-of-frame TCR alpha sequences shared between twins. Because the same donors could not be followed over many years, conclusions were based on cross-sectional statistical analysis. Excess twin sharing in beta out-of-frame sequences was weaker because fewer shared sequences lowered the signal-to-noise ratio. Fewer insertions were carried by abundant cord blood beta clonotypes, a similar but weaker trend appeared in young adult naive repertoires, and no such trend appeared in memory repertoires. Recombination models systematically underestimated out-of-frame TCR alpha sharing in monozygotic twins but agreed with sharing between unrelated individuals.

Only healthy Caucasian donors were included. The twin cohort consisted of three pairs of female monozygotic twins, all aged roughly 18 to 30 years. Miltenyi CD45RO+ enrichment and human naive T-cell isolation kits were used to isolate memory (CD45RO+) and naive T cells from PBMC. Inclusive of the bounding cysteine and phenylalanine, the CDR3 is 8 residues long. Only CDR3 DNA remains: 24 bases, in frame from the first base. V is shortened by 2 bases, J by 11 bases, and the region joining them spans 3 bases. Via the germline V gene (reference sequence), CDR1 is DFQATT and CDR2 SNEGSKA. The method behind the library was 5' RACE. The sequencer listed for this sample is Illumina HiSeq 2000. A universal primer binding site was introduced by template switching, and a unique molecular identifier was present in the final cDNA, enabling accurate counting of TCR cDNA molecules. Specific primers in the conserved constant-segment region were used to synthesize first-strand cDNA for the TCR alpha and beta chains. To control for contamination, every cDNA library carried two barcodes: a SMART-Mk sample barcode plus Illumina barcodes. Two successive PCR steps introduced TruSeq adapter sequences along with Illumina sample barcodes. Sequencing of the TCR alpha and beta cDNA libraries was done on the Illumina HiSeq platform using custom primers. The study's processing was this. MiGEC processed the raw reads to extract unique molecular identifiers, while MiXCR was used to determine the CDR3 positions. For each individual, recombination models were inferred using an EM algorithm with the repgenHMM and IGoR tools. Shared clonotypes were analyzed with the tcR package in R, and sharing was normalized by the product of cloneset sizes. To study raw recombination without the effects of thymic and clonal selection, out-of-frame nonproductive sequences were analyzed. TCRdb trimmed public reads at Q25 via fastp, called clones via MiXCR and kept in-frame beta chains. Identical CDR3 proteins give one entry, which carries the most common genes and DNA. The V and J calls and clone size are TCRdb's, not the authors'. In this sample the table shows under 250,000 distinct CDR3 sequences, about an eighth of which occur a single time. The top ten constitute roughly 4.2% of the sample.

Note on this clonotype: The clone's antigen remains unknown. Base qualities are not provided; no much larger clone lies one nucleotide away.

This sample also appeared in a second study, on yellow fever vaccine responses in identical twins. From the second report: The authors reported that the T cell response to vaccination in identical twins appeared partly convergent and partly personalized. In the study, vaccine-responding T cell clones were precisely tracked in identical twins.

The receptor was derived from a woman between 18 and 29 years old in good health. Sequenced material: memory (CD45RO+) T cells sorted from blood. The cell subset or site label on this specimen signifies: CD45RO+ enriched T cells. The rearrangement combines TRBV20-1 with TRBJ1-1; no D segment can be confidently identified. The CDR3 protein sequence reads: CSARKAFF. The DNA sequence is TGCAGTGCTAGAAAGGCTTTCTTT.